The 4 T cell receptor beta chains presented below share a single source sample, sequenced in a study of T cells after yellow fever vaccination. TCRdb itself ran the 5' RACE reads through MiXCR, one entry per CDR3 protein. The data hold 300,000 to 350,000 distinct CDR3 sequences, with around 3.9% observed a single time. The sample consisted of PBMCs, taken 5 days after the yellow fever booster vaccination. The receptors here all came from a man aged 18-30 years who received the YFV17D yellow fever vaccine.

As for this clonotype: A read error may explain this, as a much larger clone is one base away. The CDR3 is CSSSPQGNTDTQYF. CDR3 bases: TGTTCCAGTAGTCCCCAGGGGAACACAGATACGCAGTATTTT. This chain uses TRBV19 with TRBJ2-3; D is perhaps TRBD1 (6 bases). The CDR3 length is 14 residues. CDR1 and CDR2 from the germline V gene are LNHDA and SQIVND (reference sequence).

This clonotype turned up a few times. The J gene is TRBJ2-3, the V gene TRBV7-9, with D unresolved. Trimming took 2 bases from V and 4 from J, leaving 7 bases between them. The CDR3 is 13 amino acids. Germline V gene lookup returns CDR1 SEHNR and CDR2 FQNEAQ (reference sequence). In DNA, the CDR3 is TGTGCCAGCAGCTTAACAATCCCAGATACGCAGTATTTT. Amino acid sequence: CASSLTIPDTQYF. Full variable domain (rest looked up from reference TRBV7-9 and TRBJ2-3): DTGVSQNPRHKITKRGQNVTFRCDPISEHNRLYWYRQTLGQGPEFLTYFQNEAQLEKSRLLSDRFSAERPKGSFSTLEIQRTEQGDSAMYLCASSLTIPDTQYFGPGTRLTVL.

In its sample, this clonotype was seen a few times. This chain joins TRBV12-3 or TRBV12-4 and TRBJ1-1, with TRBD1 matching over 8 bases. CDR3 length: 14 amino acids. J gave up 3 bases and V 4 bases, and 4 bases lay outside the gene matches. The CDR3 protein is CASSSRTGHTEAFF. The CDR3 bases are TGTGCCAGCAGTTCCAGGACAGGGCACACTGAAGCTTTCTTT.

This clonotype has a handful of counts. CDR3 amino acids: CAWSQSTMRTEAFF. Here the CDR3 DNA reads TGTGCCTGGAGTCAATCAACAATGCGGACTGAAGCTTTCTTT. The rearrangement uses TRBV30 and TRBJ1-1; D is ambiguous. This CDR3 spans 14 amino acids. V gave up 2 bases and J gave up 5 bases, with 15 bases separating them. Per germline, CDR1 GTSNPN and CDR2 SVGIG (reference sequence).